At least ten counts were recorded for the clone carrying this TCR beta chain. Its antigen is not known. The sample originates from a study of CD8 T cells in ankylosing spondylitis. Findings and limits, study-wide: Within ankylosing spondylitis blood, a TCR beta motif made up of eight or nine highly homologous variants appeared to be characteristic.

Using quantitative 5'-RACE with molecular barcodes, the authors made TCR beta libraries. Each CDR3 protein is one row after TCRdb ran MiXCR on the 5' RACE reads. The sample shows around 490,000 distinct CDR3 sequences, about 5% of them seen only once. The sample comprised blood, either unsorted or a sorted T cell fraction (not recorded which). This TCR was recovered from a male donor with ankylosing spondylitis.

CDR3 DNA sequence: TGCGCCAGCAGCTTGGGACAGGAAACAACAAAACTGTTTTTT. Translation gives CASSLGQETTKLFF. The rearrangement links TRBV5-1 to TRBJ1-4, with a weak D call TRBD1 (6 bases). This CDR3 is 14 amino acids long. CDR1 SGHRS and CDR2 YFSETQ come from the germline V gene. The V and J ends lost 0 bases and 10 bases respectively, with 13 bases between them.